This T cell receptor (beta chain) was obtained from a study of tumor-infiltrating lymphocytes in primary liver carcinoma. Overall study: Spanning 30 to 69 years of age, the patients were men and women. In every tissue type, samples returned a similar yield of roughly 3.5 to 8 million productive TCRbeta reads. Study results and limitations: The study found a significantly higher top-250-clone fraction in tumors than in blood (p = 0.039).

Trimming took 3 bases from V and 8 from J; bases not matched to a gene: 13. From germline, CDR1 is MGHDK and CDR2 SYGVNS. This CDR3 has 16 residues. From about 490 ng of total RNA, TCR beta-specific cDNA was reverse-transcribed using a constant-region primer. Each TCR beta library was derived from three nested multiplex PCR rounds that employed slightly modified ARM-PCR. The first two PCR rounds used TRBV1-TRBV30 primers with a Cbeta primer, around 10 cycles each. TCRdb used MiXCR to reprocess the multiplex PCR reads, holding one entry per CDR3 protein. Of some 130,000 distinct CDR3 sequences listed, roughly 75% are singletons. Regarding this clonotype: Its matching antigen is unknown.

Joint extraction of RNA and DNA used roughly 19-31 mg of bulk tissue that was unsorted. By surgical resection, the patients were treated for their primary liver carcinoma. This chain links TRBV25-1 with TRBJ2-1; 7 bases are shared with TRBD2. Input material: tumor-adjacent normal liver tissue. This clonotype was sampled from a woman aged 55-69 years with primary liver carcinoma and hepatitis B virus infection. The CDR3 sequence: CASSDHLPGGCDEQFF. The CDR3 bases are TGTGCCAGCAGTGACCATCTACCGGGAGGATGTGATGAGCAGTTCTTC. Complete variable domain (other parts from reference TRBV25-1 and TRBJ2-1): EADIYQTPRYLVIGTGKKITLECSQTMGHDKMYWYQQDPGMELHLIHYSYGVNSTEKGDLSSESTVSRIRTEHFPLTLESARPSHTSQYLCASSDHLPGGCDEQFFGPGTRLTVL.